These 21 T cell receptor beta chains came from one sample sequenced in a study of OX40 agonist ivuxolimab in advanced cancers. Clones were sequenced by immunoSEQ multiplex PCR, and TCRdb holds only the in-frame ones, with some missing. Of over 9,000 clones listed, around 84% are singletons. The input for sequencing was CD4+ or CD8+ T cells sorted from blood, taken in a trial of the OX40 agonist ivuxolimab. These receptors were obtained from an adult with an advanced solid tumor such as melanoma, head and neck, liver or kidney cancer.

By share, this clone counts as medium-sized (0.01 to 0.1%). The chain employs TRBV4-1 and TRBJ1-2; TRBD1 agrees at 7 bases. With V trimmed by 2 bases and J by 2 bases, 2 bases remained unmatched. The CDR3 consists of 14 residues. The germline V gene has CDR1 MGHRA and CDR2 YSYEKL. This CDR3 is CASSQSTGNYGYTF. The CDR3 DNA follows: TGCGCCAGCAGCCAATCGACAGGGAACTATGGCTACACCTTC.

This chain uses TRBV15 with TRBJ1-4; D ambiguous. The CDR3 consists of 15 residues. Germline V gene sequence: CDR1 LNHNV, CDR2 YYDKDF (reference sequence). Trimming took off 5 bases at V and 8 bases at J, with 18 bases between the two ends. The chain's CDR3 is CATSRQKDGGEKLFF. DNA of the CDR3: TGTGCCACCAGCCGCCAAAAAGACGGTGGAGAAAAACTGTTTTTT.

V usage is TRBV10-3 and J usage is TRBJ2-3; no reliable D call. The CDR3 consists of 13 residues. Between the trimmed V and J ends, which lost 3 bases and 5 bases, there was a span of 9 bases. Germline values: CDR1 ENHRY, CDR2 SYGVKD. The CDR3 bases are TGTGCCATCAGTGATTGGGGTGGAGATACGCAGTATTTT. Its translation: CAISDWGGDTQYF.

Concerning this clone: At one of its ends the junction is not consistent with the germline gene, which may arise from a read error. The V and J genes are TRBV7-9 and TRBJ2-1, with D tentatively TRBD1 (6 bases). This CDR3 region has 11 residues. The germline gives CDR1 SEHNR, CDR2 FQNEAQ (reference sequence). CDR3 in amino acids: CASSAGTLGVF. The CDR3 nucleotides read TGTGCCAGCAGCGCAGGGACACTCGGGGTCTTC.

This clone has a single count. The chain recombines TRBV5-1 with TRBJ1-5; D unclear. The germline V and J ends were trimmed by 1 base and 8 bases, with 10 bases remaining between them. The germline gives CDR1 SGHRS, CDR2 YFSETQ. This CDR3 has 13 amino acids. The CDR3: CASSLSGGKPQHF. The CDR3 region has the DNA TGCGCCAGCAGCTTGTCGGGAGGGAAGCCCCAGCATTTT.

CDR3 residues: CASSTLGGASPDTTGGLYGYTF. The CDR3 DNA is TGTGCCAGTAGTACCCTGGGTGGAGCATCCCCCGATACGACAGGGGGGCTCTATGGCTACACCTTC. The V call is TRBV19, the J call TRBJ1-2; TRBD1 agrees at 9 bases. V lost 4 bases and J lost 4; bases outside the gene matches: 28. In germline, CDR1 is LNHDA, CDR2 SQIVND (reference sequence). This CDR3 is 22 amino acids long.

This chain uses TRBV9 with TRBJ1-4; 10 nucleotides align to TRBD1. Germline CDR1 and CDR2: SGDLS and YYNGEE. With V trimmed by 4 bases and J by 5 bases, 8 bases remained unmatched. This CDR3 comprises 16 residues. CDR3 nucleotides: TGTGCCAGCAGCCCTTCGTGGGGACAGGGGAATGAAAAACTGTTTTTT. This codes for CASSPSWGQGNEKLFF.

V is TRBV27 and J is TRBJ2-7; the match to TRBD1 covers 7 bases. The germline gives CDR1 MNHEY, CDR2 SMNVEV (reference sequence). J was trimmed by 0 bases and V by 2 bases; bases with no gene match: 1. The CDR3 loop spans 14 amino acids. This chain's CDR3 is CASSLGQVSYEQYF. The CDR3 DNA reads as TGTGCCAGCAGTTTAGGACAGGTCTCCTACGAGCAGTACTTC.

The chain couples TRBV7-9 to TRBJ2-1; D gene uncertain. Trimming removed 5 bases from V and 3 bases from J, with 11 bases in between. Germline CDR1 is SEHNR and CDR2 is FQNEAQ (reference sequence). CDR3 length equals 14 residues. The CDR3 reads CASSPEDHYNEQFF. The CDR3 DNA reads TGTGCCAGCAGCCCCGAGGATCACTACAATGAGCAGTTCTTC.

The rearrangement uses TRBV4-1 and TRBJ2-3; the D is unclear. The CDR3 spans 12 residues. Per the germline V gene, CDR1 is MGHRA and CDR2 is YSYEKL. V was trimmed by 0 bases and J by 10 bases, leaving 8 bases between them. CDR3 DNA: TGCGCCAGCAGCCAAGATTCAATTGCGCAGTATTTT. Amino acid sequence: CASSQDSIAQYF.

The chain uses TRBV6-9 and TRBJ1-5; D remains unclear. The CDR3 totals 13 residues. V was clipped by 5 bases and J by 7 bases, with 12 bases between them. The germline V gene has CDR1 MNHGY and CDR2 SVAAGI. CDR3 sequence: CASSEPGRQPQHF. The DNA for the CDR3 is TGTGCCAGCAGTGAACCCGGGCGGCAGCCCCAGCATTTT.

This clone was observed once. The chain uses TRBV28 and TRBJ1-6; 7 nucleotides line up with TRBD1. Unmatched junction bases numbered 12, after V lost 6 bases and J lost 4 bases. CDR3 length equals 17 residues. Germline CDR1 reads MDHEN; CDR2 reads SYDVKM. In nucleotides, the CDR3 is TGTGCCAGCAGCCTAACCCCTCCGACAGGGTATAATTCACCCCTCCACTTT. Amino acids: CASSLTPPTGYNSPLHF.

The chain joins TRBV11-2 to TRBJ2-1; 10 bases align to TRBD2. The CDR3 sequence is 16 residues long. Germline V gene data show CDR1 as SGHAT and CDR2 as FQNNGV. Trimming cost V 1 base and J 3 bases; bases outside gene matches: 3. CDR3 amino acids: CASSLALAGDYNEQFF. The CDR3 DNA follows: TGTGCCAGCAGCTTAGCCCTAGCGGGGGACTACAATGAGCAGTTCTTC. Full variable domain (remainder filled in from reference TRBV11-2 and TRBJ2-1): EAGVAQSPRYKIIEKRQSVAFWCNPISGHATLYWYQQILGQGPKLLIQFQNNGVVDDSQLPKDRFSAERLKGVDSTLKIQPAKLEDSAVYLCASSLALAGDYNEQFFGPGTRLTVL.

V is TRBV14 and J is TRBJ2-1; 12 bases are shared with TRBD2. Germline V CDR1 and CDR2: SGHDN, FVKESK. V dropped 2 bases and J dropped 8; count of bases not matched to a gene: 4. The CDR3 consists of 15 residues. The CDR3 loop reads CASSQRLAGEHEQFF. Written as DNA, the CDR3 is TGTGCCAGCAGCCAAAGACTAGCGGGGGAGCATGAGCAGTTCTTC.

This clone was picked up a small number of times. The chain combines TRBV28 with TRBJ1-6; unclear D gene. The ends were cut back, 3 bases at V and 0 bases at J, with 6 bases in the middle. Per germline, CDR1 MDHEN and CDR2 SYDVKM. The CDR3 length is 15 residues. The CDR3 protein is CASSFVSSYNSPLHF. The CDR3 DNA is TGTGCCAGCAGTTTCGTTAGCTCCTATAATTCACCCCTCCACTTT.

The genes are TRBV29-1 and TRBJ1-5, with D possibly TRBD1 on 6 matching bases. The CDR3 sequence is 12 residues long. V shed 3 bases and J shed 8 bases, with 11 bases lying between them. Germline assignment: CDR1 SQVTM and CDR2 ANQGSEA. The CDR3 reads CSVDGGGEPQHF. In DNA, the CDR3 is TGCAGCGTTGACGGGGGCGGAGAGCCCCAGCATTTT.

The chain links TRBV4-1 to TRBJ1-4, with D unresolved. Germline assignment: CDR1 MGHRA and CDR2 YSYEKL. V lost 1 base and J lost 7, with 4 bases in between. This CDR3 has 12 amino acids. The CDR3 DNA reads TGCGCCAGCAGCCAAGGCGGTGAAAAACTGTTTTTT. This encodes CASSQGGEKLFF.

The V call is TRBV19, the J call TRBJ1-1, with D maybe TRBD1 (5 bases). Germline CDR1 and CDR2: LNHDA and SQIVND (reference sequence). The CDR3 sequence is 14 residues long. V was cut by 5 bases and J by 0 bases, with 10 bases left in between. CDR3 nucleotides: TGTGCCAGTAGTCTGGGGGGGATGAACACTGAAGCTTTCTTT. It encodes CASSLGGMNTEAFF.

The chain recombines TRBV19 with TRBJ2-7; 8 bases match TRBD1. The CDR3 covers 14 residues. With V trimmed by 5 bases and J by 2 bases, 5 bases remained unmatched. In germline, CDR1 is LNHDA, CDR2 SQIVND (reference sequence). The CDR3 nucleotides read TGTGCCAGTAGTTCAGGACAGGGCCCCTACGAGCAGTACTTC. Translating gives CASSSGQGPYEQYF.

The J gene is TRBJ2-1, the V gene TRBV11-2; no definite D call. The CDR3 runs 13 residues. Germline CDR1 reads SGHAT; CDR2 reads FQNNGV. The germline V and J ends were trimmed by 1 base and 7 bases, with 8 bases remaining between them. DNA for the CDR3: TGTGCCAGCAGCTTAGGCTTGTGGAATGAGCAGTTCTTC. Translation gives CASSLGLWNEQFF.

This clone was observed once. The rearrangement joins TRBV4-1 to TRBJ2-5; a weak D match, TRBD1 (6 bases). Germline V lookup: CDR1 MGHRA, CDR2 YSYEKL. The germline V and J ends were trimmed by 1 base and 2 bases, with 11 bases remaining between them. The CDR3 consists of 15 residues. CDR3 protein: CASSQGYRDQETQYF. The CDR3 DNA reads TGCGCCAGCAGCCAAGGGTACAGGGATCAAGAGACCCAGTACTTC.